The entry that follows covers one T cell receptor (beta chain) sequence. Its target is not known. These data belong to a study of Graves' ophthalmopathy and Graves' hyperthyroidism. RNA transcripts were the source from which TCR beta CDR3 regions were amplified. The workflow started with a first-round RT-PCR run with HTBI primers and then moved on to a second-round multiplex PCR. MiXCR, applied by TCRdb to the multiplex PCR reads, yields one record per CDR3 protein. The data contain 200,000 to 250,000 distinct CDR3 sequences, under 30% of them singletons. The study's findings and limits: Sensitivity of roughly 64% and specificity of 72.22% were achieved by the model that predicted ophthalmopathy progression.

Germline values: CDR1 SGHTA, CDR2 FQGNSA. This CDR3 region has 13 residues. Deletions cut 4 bases from V and 0 bases from J, with 7 bases between. The origin of this receptor is a man aged 50-60 years with Graves' ophthalmopathy. The chain combines TRBV7-2 with TRBJ2-7; D ambiguous. The sample taken for sequencing was peripheral blood. Here the CDR3 reads CASSYALSYEQYF. The DNA of the CDR3 is TGTGCCAGCAGCTACGCGCTCTCCTACGAGCAGTACTTC.